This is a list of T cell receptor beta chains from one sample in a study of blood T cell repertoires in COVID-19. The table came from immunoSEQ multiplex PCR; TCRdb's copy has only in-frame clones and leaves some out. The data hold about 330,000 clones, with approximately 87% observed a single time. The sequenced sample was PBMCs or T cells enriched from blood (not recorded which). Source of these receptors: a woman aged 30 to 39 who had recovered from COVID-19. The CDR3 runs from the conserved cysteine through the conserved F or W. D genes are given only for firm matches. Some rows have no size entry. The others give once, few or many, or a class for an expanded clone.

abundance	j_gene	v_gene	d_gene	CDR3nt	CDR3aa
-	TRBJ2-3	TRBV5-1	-	TGCGCCAGCAGCTCCCGAAACGACGGGAGCACAGATACGCAGTATTTT	CASSSRNDGSTDTQYF
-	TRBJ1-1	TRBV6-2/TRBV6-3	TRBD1	TGTGCCAGCAGCACCGGGACAGGACTTGAAGCTTTCTTT	CASSTGTGLEAFF
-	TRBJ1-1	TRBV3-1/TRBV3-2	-	TGTGCCAGCAGCAATCCGGACAGGAACACTGAAGCTTTCTTT	CASSNPDRNTEAFF
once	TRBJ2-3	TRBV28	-	TGTGCCAGCAGTTCGCCAGCGGGCAGCACAGATACGCAGTATTTT	CASSSPAGSTDTQYF
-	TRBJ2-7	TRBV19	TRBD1	TGTGCCAGTAGTAGGGACAGCGTCTCCTACGAGCAGTACTTC	CASSRDSVSYEQYF
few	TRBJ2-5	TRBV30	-	TGTGCCTGGAGGATGAAGGGGTTGGAGACCCAGTACTTC	CAWRMKGLETQYF
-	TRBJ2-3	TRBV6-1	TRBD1	TGTGCCAGCAGTCAAGTGACAGGGGGCCTCACAGATACGCAGTATTTT	CASSQVTGGLTDTQYF
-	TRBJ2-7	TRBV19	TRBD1	TGTGCCAGTAGCGCCATCCGGGACAGGGGCTCCTACGAGCAGTACTTC	CASSAIRDRGSYEQYF
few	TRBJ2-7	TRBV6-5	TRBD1	TGTGCCAGCAGATCCGGGACAGGGTTGTACGAGCAGTACTTC	CASRSGTGLYEQYF
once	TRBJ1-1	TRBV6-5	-	TGTGCCAGCAGCCGAGGTTCTGACACTGAAGCTTTCTTT	CASSRGSDTEAFF
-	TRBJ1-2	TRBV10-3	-	TGTGCCATCAGTGAGGGGAGCGAACCCGGCTATGGCTACACCTTC	CAISEGSEPGYGYTF
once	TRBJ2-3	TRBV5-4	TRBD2	TGTGCCACCAGTAGCGGGGGGTCTACAGATACGCAGTATTTT	CATSSGGSTDTQYF
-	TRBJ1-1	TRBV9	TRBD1	TGTGCCAGCAGCGGGAGCGGTACAGGGGGCGGAGACACTGAAGCTTTCTTT	CASSGSGTGGGDTEAFF
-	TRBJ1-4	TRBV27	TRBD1	TGTGCCAGCAGTTTATCGGCTCTAGGGACAGGGATCTTACAACTGTTTTTT	CASSLSALGTGILQLFF
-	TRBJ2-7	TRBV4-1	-	TGCGCCAGCAGCCAAGTTCCCAGCTACGAGCAGTACTTC	CASSQVPSYEQYF
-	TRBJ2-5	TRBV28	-	TGTGCCAGCAGTTTTCGGGCAGGGGTGGAGACCCAGTACTTC	CASSFRAGVETQYF
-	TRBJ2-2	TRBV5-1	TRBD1	TGCGCCAGCAGCTTCCAATTGGGGACAGCGAACACCGGGGAGCTGTTTTTT	CASSFQLGTANTGELFF
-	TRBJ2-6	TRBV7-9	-	TGTGCCAGCAGCTTAGGGACACCTCCCTCCCATAGAGGGGCCAACGTCCTGACTTTC	CASSLGTPPSHRGANVLTF
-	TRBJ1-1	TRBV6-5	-	TGTGCCAGCAGTTCCCATACCATGGGCGCTGAAGCTTTCTTT	CASSSHTMGAEAFF
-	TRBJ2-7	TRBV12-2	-	TGTGCAAGTCGCTTAGCGGGACAGGACCCCCACGAGCAGTACTTC	CASRLAGQDPHEQYF
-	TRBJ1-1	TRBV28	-	TGTGCCAGCAGACCAACGGGTGGACACCCGGGCGAAGCTTTCTTT	CASRPTGGHPGEAFF
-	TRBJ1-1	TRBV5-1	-	TGCGCCAGCAGCTCGACAGGTAGACACACTGAAGCTTTCTTT	CASSSTGRHTEAFF
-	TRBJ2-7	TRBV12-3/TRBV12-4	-	TGTGCCAGCAGTTTGACAGGAACCTACGAGCAGTACTTC	CASSLTGTYEQYF
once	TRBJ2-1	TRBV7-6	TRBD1	TGTGCCAGCAGCTCGGGACAGCACAATGAGCAGTTCTTC	CASSSGQHNEQFF
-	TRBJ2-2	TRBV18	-	TGTGCCAGCTCACCGACTCCCAGTTGGACCGGGGAGCTGTTTTTT	CASSPTPSWTGELFF
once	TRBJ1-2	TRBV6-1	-	TGTGCCAGCAGTGATGGCCCAGGGAACTATGGCTACACCTTC	CASSDGPGNYGYTF
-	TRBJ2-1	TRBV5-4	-	TGTGCCAGCAGCCTAAGAGAAGCGGGGCGAGGGGGTGAGCAGTTCTTC	CASSLREAGRGGEQFF
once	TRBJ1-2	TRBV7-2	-	TGTGCCAGCAGACCTCCAGGCCTGTGGGGCTACACCTTC	CASRPPGLWGYTF
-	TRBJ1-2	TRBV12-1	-	TGTGCCAGCAGTTTTTGGGACAGGGGAATATGTGGCTACACCTTC	CASSFWDRGICGYTF
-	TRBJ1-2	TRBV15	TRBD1	TGTGCCACCAGCTCAAGGGGGACAGGGCGGGGTGGCTACACCTTC	CATSSRGTGRGGYTF
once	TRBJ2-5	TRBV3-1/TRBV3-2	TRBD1	TGTGCCAGCAGTCGGGACAGAGGGGTGGAGACCCAGTACTTC	CASSRDRGVETQYF
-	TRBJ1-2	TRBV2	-	TGTGCCAGCAGTCCAGGTCAGGGGAACTATGGCTACACCTTC	CASSPGQGNYGYTF
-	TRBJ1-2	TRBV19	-	TGTGCCAGTAGTATAGATCCGAGGACTTCTCGAGGCTACACCTTC	CASSIDPRTSRGYTF
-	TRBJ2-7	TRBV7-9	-	TGTGCCAGCGGAACATACCCGGGCCTAGAGCGGTACGAGCAGTACTTC	CASGTYPGLERYEQYF
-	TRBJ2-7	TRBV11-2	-	TGTGCCAGCAGGTCCTTACAGGGCGGCGAGCAGTACTTC	CASRSLQGGEQYF
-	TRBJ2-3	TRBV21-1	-	TGTGCCAGCAGCACCGGGGGGAGGGATACGCAGTATTTT	CASSTGGRDTQYF
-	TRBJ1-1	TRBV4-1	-	TGCGCCAGCAGCCAAGAAGCTGGGGGGACCACTGAAGCTTTCTTT	CASSQEAGGTTEAFF
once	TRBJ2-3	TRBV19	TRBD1	TGTGCCAGTAGTCCCCGGACAGGGGCGCAGGATACGCAGTATTTT	CASSPRTGAQDTQYF
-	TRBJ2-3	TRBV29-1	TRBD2	TGCAGCGTTGGAGCGGGGGATAGCACAGATACGCAGTATTTT	CSVGAGDSTDTQYF
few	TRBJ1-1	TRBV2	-	TGTGCCCGACAGGACCTGAACACTGAAGCTTTCTTT	CARQDLNTEAFF
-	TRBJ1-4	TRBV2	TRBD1	TGTGCCAGCAGTGAAGATTATGTTGAGGGGGCTTCCACTAATGAAAAACTGTTTTTT	CASSEDYVEGASTNEKLFF
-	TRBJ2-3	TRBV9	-	TGTGCCAGCAGCGTAGGAGTCACAGGGCTAACAGATACGCAGTATTTT	CASSVGVTGLTDTQYF
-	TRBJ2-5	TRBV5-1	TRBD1	TGCGCCAGCAGCACCCCAGACAGGGGTTGGGAGACCCAGTACTTC	CASSTPDRGWETQYF
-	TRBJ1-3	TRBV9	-	TGTGCCAGCAGCGTAGACGGGTTAGAAAACACCATATATTTT	CASSVDGLENTIYF
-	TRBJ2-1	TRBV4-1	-	TGCGCCAGCAGCCAAGCCCTTTCAGTCGCCTACAATGAGCAGTTCTTC	CASSQALSVAYNEQFF
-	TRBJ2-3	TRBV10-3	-	TGTGCCATCAGTGAGTCCCAGGTAACAGATACGCAGTATTTT	CAISESQVTDTQYF
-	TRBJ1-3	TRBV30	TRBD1	TGTGCCTGTTACAGGGGACGTTGGGCCTCTGGAAACACCATATATTTT	CACYRGRWASGNTIYF
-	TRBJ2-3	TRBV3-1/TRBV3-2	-	TGTGCCAGCAGCCAAGCCGGGGGAGGCACAGATACGCAGTATTTT	CASSQAGGGTDTQYF
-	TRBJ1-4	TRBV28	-	TGTGCCAGCAGTCTTGACAGGACTAATGAAAAACTGTTTTTT	CASSLDRTNEKLFF
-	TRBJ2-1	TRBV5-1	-	TGCGCCAGCAGCGTCGGGACTGGCAATGAGCAGTTCTTC	CASSVGTGNEQFF
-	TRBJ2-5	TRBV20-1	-	TGCAGTGCTAGTCGGGGTACACAAGAGACCCAGTACTTC	CSASRGTQETQYF
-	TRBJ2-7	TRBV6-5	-	TGTGCCAGCAGCCAGACAGGAAACTACGAGCAGTACTTC	CASSQTGNYEQYF
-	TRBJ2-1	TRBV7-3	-	TGTGCCAGCAGCTTAACCGGCGGGCAAAACAATGGGCAGTTCTTC	CASSLTGGQNNGQFF
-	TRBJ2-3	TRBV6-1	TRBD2	TGTGCCAGCAGTGAGTTACGGGGGGGCACAGATACGCAGTATTTT	CASSELRGGTDTQYF